These T cell receptor beta chains were read from a single sample in a study of identical twins. From the 5' RACE reads, TCRdb called clonotypes with MiXCR, one entry per CDR3 protein. The sample shows about 730,000 distinct CDR3 sequences, about 20% of them seen only once. These same records also appear under a second study, on T cells expressing NK-cell markers.

The specimen sequenced was PBMCs. The source is a young woman in good health. Each CDR3 is given with its conserved first and last residue. A D gene is named only where the DNA matches it firmly. Not every row has a clone size; where given, it reads once, few, many or a size class.

J	size	D	V	DNA	CDR3
TRBJ2-4	-	TRBD2	TRBV5-1	TGCGCCAGCAGCGGTCTAGCGGGAGAGGGGAACATTCAGTACTTC	CASSGLAGEGNIQYF
TRBJ2-2	many	-	TRBV7-8	TGTGCCAGCATCTCGGGCCTGGACGGGGAGCTGTTTTTT	CASISGLDGELFF
TRBJ2-7	few	-	TRBV3-1	TGTGCCAGCAGTCCGGCGGGCCGCGAGCAGTACTTC	CASSPAGREQYF
TRBJ2-3	many	-	TRBV5-1	TGCGCCAGCAGCTTGGGGGACTTTACAGATACGCAGTATTTT	CASSLGDFTDTQYF
TRBJ2-3	few	TRBD2	TRBV6-1	TGTGCCAGCAGTCCGACTAGCGGGGGAGCCAGTGGAGATACGCAGTATTTT	CASSPTSGGASGDTQYF
TRBJ1-2	few	-	TRBV9	TGTGCCAGCAGCCCGCGGGCCCAGGATAACTATGGCTACACCTTC	CASSPRAQDNYGYTF
TRBJ2-7	-	-	TRBV6-2/TRBV6-3	TGTGCCAGCATCCCGACAGGCGTTCCTTTCTACGAGCAGTACTTC	CASIPTGVPFYEQYF
TRBJ2-7	many	TRBD1	TRBV10-3	TGTGCCATCAGATTGGACAGGGTCTCCTACGAGCAGTACTTC	CAIRLDRVSYEQYF
TRBJ1-2	few	TRBD1	TRBV7-9	TGTGCCAGCAGCTTGGACAGGCGCCTCTATGGCTACACCTTC	CASSLDRRLYGYTF
TRBJ2-1	few	-	TRBV29-1	TGCAGCGTTGACAGGGTCCAGTACAATGAGCAGTTCTTC	CSVDRVQYNEQFF
TRBJ1-1	-	TRBD1	TRBV12-3/TRBV12-4	TGTGCCAGCAGTCCGCAGGGGGTACGATTGTCTGAAGCTTTCTTT	CASSPQGVRLSEAFF
TRBJ2-3	-	-	TRBV12-3/TRBV12-4	TGTGCCAGCAGAGGGTTTCCCGGAGATACGCAGTATTTT	CASRGFPGDTQYF
TRBJ1-1	-	-	TRBV6-2/TRBV6-3	TGTGCCAGCAGCCCAACTCCGGTGGGGACTGAAGCTTTCTTT	CASSPTPVGTEAFF
TRBJ1-6	few	-	TRBV12-3/TRBV12-4	TGTGCCAGCAGCTCCAAGTCTGGGTGGAATAATTCACCCCTCCACTTT	CASSSKSGWNNSPLHF
TRBJ2-1	-	-	TRBV25-1	TGTGCCAGCAGTGAATCCCCAGGGGTGAGTGACAATGAGCAGTTCTTC	CASSESPGVSDNEQFF
TRBJ2-7	-	-	TRBV20-1	TGCAGTGCAATTAACACGGACCGAGGAACCTACGAGCAGTACTTC	CSAINTDRGTYEQYF
TRBJ2-1	once	TRBD2	TRBV5-1	TGCGCCAGCAGCTTGGTAGGGACTAGCGGGAGCAGGTCCTACAATGAGCAGTTCTTC	CASSLVGTSGSRSYNEQFF
TRBJ2-7	-	-	TRBV7-9	TGTGCCAGCAGCTTAGGCCATTCTAGAGGCTACGAGCAGTACTTC	CASSLGHSRGYEQYF
TRBJ2-1	-	-	TRBV20-1	TGCAGTGCTACTTGGGGACCCTACAATGAGCAGTTCTTC	CSATWGPYNEQFF
TRBJ1-2	many	-	TRBV7-8	TGTGCCAGCAGCCCAAACCTCCCGAAACCCTATGGCTACACCTTC	CASSPNLPKPYGYTF
TRBJ2-3	few	TRBD2	TRBV6-5	TGTGCCAGCCGGGAGGGCCGATATACGCAGTATTTT	CASREGRYTQYF
TRBJ2-3	many	TRBD2	TRBV20-1	TGCAGTGCTATCAGACTAGCGGGGGGGTTGAGCACAGATACGCAGTATTTT	CSAIRLAGGLSTDTQYF
TRBJ2-1	once	-	TRBV3-1	TGTGCCAGCAGCAAGACTAGTTACTCCTACAATGAGCAGTTCTTC	CASSKTSYSYNEQFF
TRBJ2-7	-	-	TRBV20-1	TGCAGTGCAGGAGGGGGGTTATACGAGCAGTACTTC	CSAGGGLYEQYF
TRBJ2-1	-	TRBD1	TRBV13	TGTGCCAGCAGCCCCCTTAGAGGGGGCAAGGACAATGAGCAGTTCTTC	CASSPLRGGKDNEQFF
TRBJ1-1	-	-	TRBV6-1	TGTGCCAGCAGTGCCGCCGGGAGCACTGAAGCTTTCTTT	CASSAAGSTEAFF
TRBJ2-6	few	-	TRBV10-3	TGTGCCATCAGACCCAGAGAGGCCTCTGGGGCCAACGTCCTGACTTTC	CAIRPREASGANVLTF
TRBJ2-5	-	-	TRBV7-8	TGTGCCAGCATGCGGGGGCGGGAGACCCAGTACTTC	CASMRGRETQYF
TRBJ2-1	few	-	TRBV20-1	TGCAGTGTTTGGACTCATAATGAGCAGTTCTTC	CSVWTHNEQFF
TRBJ2-7	few	-	TRBV12-3/TRBV12-4	TGTGCCAGCAGTTCCAGGATGGGCGAGCAGTACTTC	CASSSRMGEQYF
TRBJ1-1	few	-	TRBV5-1	TGCGCCAGCAGCTTGACAGGAGAACCGAACACTGAAGCTTTCTTT	CASSLTGEPNTEAFF
TRBJ1-5	-	-	TRBV29-1	TGCGGCGTCCAATACAGCGATCAGCCCCAGCATTTT	CGVQYSDQPQHF
TRBJ2-1	few	-	TRBV29-1	TGCAGCGTTGAAGATGGAGGGGCCTTATCCTACAATGAGCAGTTCTTC	CSVEDGGALSYNEQFF
TRBJ2-1	few	-	TRBV6-9	TGTGCCAGCAGTCTTCGAGGGGGAACGATAAAGGGCCCGGGGAGGAGCTCCTACAATGAGCAGTTCTTC	CASSLRGGTIKGPGRSSYNEQFF
TRBJ1-5	-	-	TRBV20-1	TGCAGTGCCCCACGAAGAGCGGATGGGCCCCAGCATTTT	CSAPRRADGPQHF
TRBJ2-1	-	-	TRBV11-3	TGTGCCAGCAGCTCAACTCGTGGTAACAATGAGCAGTTCTTC	CASSSTRGNNEQFF
TRBJ2-3	-	-	TRBV11-3	TGTGCCAGCAGCTTAGATTTCGGGCGGTGGACAGATACGCAGTATTTT	CASSLDFGRWTDTQYF
TRBJ2-1	few	-	TRBV5-5	TGTGCCAGCAGCGACGCACGGAATGAGCAGTTCTTC	CASSDARNEQFF
TRBJ2-1	few	-	TRBV11-3	TGTGCCAGCAGCTTATGGAGGAATAGCAGACTCTACAATGAGCAGTTCTTC	CASSLWRNSRLYNEQFF
TRBJ2-3	-	-	TRBV7-9	TGTGCCAGCAGCTTTGTCCCGGGGTCTAGCACAGATACGCAGTATTTT	CASSFVPGSSTDTQYF
TRBJ1-2	-	-	TRBV7-9	TGTGCCAGCAGCTTTAATAGGCGGACGTTCGAGGGTGGCTACACCTTC	CASSFNRRTFEGGYTF
TRBJ2-5	-	-	TRBV18	TGTGCCAGCTCACCAATAGCCCAAGAGACCCAGTACTTC	CASSPIAQETQYF
TRBJ2-7	-	TRBD1	TRBV2	TGTGCCGCAGGCGGGGACAGGTTGTTTTACGAGCAGTACTTC	CAAGGDRLFYEQYF
TRBJ1-2	many	TRBD1	TRBV5-1	TGTGCCAGCAGCCAGGGACAGAACTATGGCTACACCTTC	CASSQGQNYGYTF
TRBJ2-1	many	TRBD2	TRBV7-9	TGTGCCAGCAGCTTAGCGGGGACTAGGGCCAATGAGCAGTTCTTC	CASSLAGTRANEQFF
TRBJ2-3	many	-	TRBV20-1	TGCAGTGCTAGTAGACGGCACACAGATACGCAGTATTTT	CSASRRHTDTQYF